This is a list of T cell receptor beta chains from one sample in a study of shared clonotypes between healthy human individuals. Some clones are missing from TCRdb's copy, which holds only in-frame ones; the method was immunoSEQ multiplex PCR. The data show about 960,000 clones, approximately 76% seen once. The source material was memory CD4+ T cells sorted from blood. These receptors were taken from a man between 18 and 29 years old in good health. CDR3s include the opening cysteine and the closing phenylalanine or tryptophan.

TRBV5-6	TRBJ2-7	CASSLGQGSDEQYF
TRBV7-2	TRBJ1-1	CASSPSGANTEAFF
TRBV5-4	TRBJ2-7	CASSLVPSSYEQYF
TRBV18	TRBJ2-5	CASSPRTGGRETQYF
TRBV7-2	TRBJ2-7	CASSSEGYEQYF
TRBV10-2	TRBJ2-3	CASCRTIPSTDTQYF
TRBV6-5	TRBJ1-1	CASGRVNTEAFF
TRBV5-1	TRBJ2-5	CASRRFGEETQYF
TRBV2	TRBJ2-2	CASGTGSPPGELFF
TRBV21-1	TRBJ1-5	CASSKLRTGAGNQPQHF
TRBV10-3	TRBJ2-3	CAISEEGGGTDTQYF
TRBV19	TRBJ2-3	CASSTTGTADTQYF
TRBV4-1	TRBJ2-3	CASSAPGTGSTDTQYF
TRBV5-1	TRBJ1-1	CASSGNRGTTEAFF
TRBV4-1	TRBJ2-2	CASSQALAGGTGELFF
TRBV5-8	TRBJ2-1	CASRGPYNEQFF
TRBV6-5	TRBJ1-5	CASSSGTGTRNQPQHF
TRBV5-6	TRBJ1-2	CASSLRQVDGYTF
TRBV30	TRBJ1-1	CAWRAGRRNTEAFF
TRBV30	TRBJ1-2	CAWSPGVGFHITF
TRBV5-1	TRBJ2-5	CASSYRGDQETQYF
TRBV25-1	TRBJ1-1	CASSRGSRGAEAFF
TRBV5-8	TRBJ1-3	CASSLLGAGNTIYF
TRBV5-1	TRBJ1-4	CASSPLGGTNEKLFF
TRBV7-8	TRBJ1-1	CASSPRDRGNTEAFF
TRBV19	TRBJ2-4	CASRNSGIQYF
TRBV5-4	TRBJ2-7	CASSSSPGYEQYF
TRBV5-1	TRBJ2-7	CASSSAGTGTYEQYF
TRBV9	TRBJ2-3	CASSVRLATDTQYF